Detailed here is one TCR beta chain. Primers: 60 V beta forward and 13 J beta reverse. Generated by immunoSEQ multiplex PCR, the TCRdb table keeps only in-frame clones and is missing some. The data hold 100,000 or so clones, with more than 70% observed a single time. Time point here: after dendritic cell vaccination, including at tumor progression/relapse. Fresh-frozen tumor tissue and more than two years of survival data were available for all. The record originates from a study of glioma-infiltrating T cells after dendritic cell vaccination. Study as a whole: Samples are from glioblastoma patients in Phase I and II dendritic cell vaccine trials.

Trimming shortened V by 8 bases and J by 2 bases, and 16 bases separated the two germline ends. The germline gives CDR1 GTSNPN, CDR2 SVGIG (reference sequence). This CDR3 is 13 amino acids long. The sample in question was blood, obtained after dendritic cell vaccination. The chain links TRBV30 to TRBJ2-7, with a weak D call TRBD2 (5 bases). The receptor was derived from a human donor with glioblastoma. The CDR3 region has the DNA TGTGCCGGGATGGGGAGAAGCGCCTACGAGCAGTACTTC. Protein product: CAGMGRSAYEQYF. Supplemented by reference TRBV30 and TRBJ2-7, the full variable domain reads SQTIHQWPATLVQPVGSPLSLECTVEGTSNPNLYWYRQAAGRGLQLLFYSVGIGQISSEVPQNLSASRPQDRQFILSSKKLLLSDSGFYLCAGMGRSAYEQYFGPGTRLTVT.